This T cell receptor beta chain was sequenced during a study of neoadjuvant nivolumab and ipilimumab in lung cancer. Study-level findings and limits: Only two of four nivolumab-treated tumors gained richness and clonality by surgery.

A single count supports this clone. Its antigen is as yet unknown. Profiled with immunoSEQ multiplex PCR; TCRdb holds only in-frame clones, not every one. The sample yields about 15,000 clones, around 65% seen once. Germline V gene lookup returns CDR1 GTSNPN and CDR2 SVGIG (reference sequence). The V end lost 3 bases, the J end lost 4 bases, and 5 bases lay between the germline ends. This CDR3 comprises 11 residues. The V gene is TRBV30, the J gene TRBJ2-3; the D is unclear. This specimen consisted of peripheral blood, obtained after neoadjuvant nivolumab, alone or with ipilimumab, at or shortly before surgery. The sequence was obtained from an adult with non-small cell lung cancer. CDR3 sequence reads: CAWRPADTQYF. The DNA for the CDR3 is TGTGCCTGGAGACCGGCAGATACGCAGTATTTT.